This is a list of T cell receptor beta chains from one sample in a study of blood T cell repertoires in COVID-19. Clones were sequenced by immunoSEQ multiplex PCR, and TCRdb holds only the in-frame ones, with some missing. The table shows a few hundred thousand clones, with roughly 86% occurring only once. Sequenced sample: peripheral blood. Every receptor here comes from a man aged 40-50 years who had recovered from COVID-19. Both conserved end residues are part of each CDR3. A D gene is named only where the DNA matches it firmly. Clone size is not always given. Where it is, it says once, few, many or a class for expanded clones.

D	size	J	V	CDR3	DNA
.	.	TRBJ2-7	TRBV19	CASSGAYEQYF	TGTGCCAGTAGCGGGGCCTACGAGCAGTACTTC
.	.	TRBJ2-3	TRBV9	CASSVEVPDTQYF	TGTGCCAGCAGCGTTGAGGTTCCAGATACGCAGTATTTT
TRBD1	.	TRBJ2-3	TRBV11-3	CASSDRGAGDTQYF	TGTGCCAGCAGCGACAGGGGAGCGGGAGATACGCAGTATTTT
.	.	TRBJ2-2	TRBV7-9	CASSLAGGFGELFF	TGTGCCAGCAGCTTAGCGGGAGGTTTCGGGGAGCTGTTTTTT
.	.	TRBJ1-1	TRBV6-6	CASSVDSNTEAFF	TGTGCCAGCAGTGTAGACTCGAACACTGAAGCTTTCTTT
.	.	TRBJ1-3	TRBV18	CASSPLEGGYSGNTIYF	TGTGCCAGCTCACCATTGGAGGGCGGATACTCTGGAAACACCATATATTTT
.	.	TRBJ2-7	TRBV15	CATSRDRVHSYEQYF	TGTGCCACCAGCAGAGATCGGGTACACTCCTACGAGCAGTACTTC
.	.	TRBJ2-7	TRBV28	CASEARGGARDEQYF	TGTGCCAGCGAGGCGAGGGGGGGGGCACGGGACGAGCAGTACTTC
.	.	TRBJ2-7	TRBV4-3	CASSRQGAYEQYF	TGCGCCAGCAGCCGTCAAGGGGCCTACGAGCAGTACTTC
.	.	TRBJ1-1	TRBV7-9	CASSPPGSRREAFF	TGTGCCAGCAGCCCCCCGGGGAGCCGAAGAGAAGCTTTCTTT
.	.	TRBJ1-2	TRBV6-5	CASSWGPYGYTF	TGTGCCAGCAGTTGGGGGCCGTATGGCTACACCTTC
.	.	TRBJ1-5	TRBV4-2	CASSHSVGGRSNQPQHF	TGTGCCAGCAGCCATTCCGTAGGGGGTAGGAGCAATCAGCCCCAGCATTTT
.	once	TRBJ2-7	TRBV7-8	CASSLGTLEVRHEQYF	TGTGCCAGCAGCTTAGGGACCCTGGAGGTTCGGCACGAGCAGTACTTC
.	.	TRBJ2-2	TRBV29-1	CSGVTGALNTGELFF	TGCAGCGGAGTTACGGGAGCCTTGAACACCGGGGAGCTGTTTTTT
TRBD1	.	TRBJ1-2	TRBV19	CASSMGPGTAINYGYTF	TGTGCCAGTAGTATGGGCCCGGGGACAGCGATCAACTATGGCTACACCTTC
TRBD1	few	TRBJ1-2	TRBV27	CASSLAGTGLRGYTF	TGTGCCAGCAGTTTAGCTGGGACAGGGCTTCGGGGCTACACCTTC
.	once	TRBJ1-6	TRBV10-3	CAISESRGINSPLHF	TGTGCCATCAGTGAGTCAAGGGGCATCAATTCACCCCTCCACTTT
.	.	TRBJ2-3	TRBV7-2	CASSLEVASDTQYF	TGTGCCAGCAGCTTAGAAGTAGCGTCAGATACGCAGTATTTT
.	.	TRBJ2-7	TRBV7-2	CASSRLVGEQYF	TGTGCCAGCAGCAGACTAGTAGGAGAGCAGTACTTC
.	.	TRBJ2-1	TRBV5-3	CARSLSRAGDEQFF	TGTGCCAGAAGCCTAAGCCGGGCGGGCGATGAGCAGTTCTTC
TRBD1	.	TRBJ1-1	TRBV18	CASSPLEGANTEAFF	TGTGCCAGCTCACCACTTGAGGGGGCGAACACTGAAGCTTTCTTT
.	.	TRBJ1-5	TRBV4-2	CASSPLTGSNQPQHF	TGTGCCAGCAGCCCCCTAACAGGGTCGAATCAGCCCCAGCATTTT
TRBD2	few	TRBJ2-7	TRBV9	CASSVGASGPYEQYF	TGTGCCAGCAGCGTAGGGGCTAGCGGTCCCTACGAGCAGTACTTC
TRBD1	.	TRBJ1-5	TRBV23-1	CAIQRGTGTPKGVNQPQHF	TGCGCCATCCAGCGGGGGACAGGGACACCCAAGGGGGTCAATCAGCCCCAGCATTTT
TRBD2	.	TRBJ2-7	TRBV5-5	CASSLRPSGGTYEQYF	TGTGCCAGCAGCTTGCGTCCTAGCGGGGGGACCTACGAGCAGTACTTC
TRBD1	.	TRBJ2-7	TRBV30	CAWDRVGEQYF	TGTGCCTGGGACAGGGTGGGGGAGCAGTACTTC
.	.	TRBJ2-5	TRBV7-2	CASSLGQVQETQYF	TGTGCCAGCAGCTTAGGACAGGTCCAAGAGACCCAGTACTTC
TRBD2	.	TRBJ2-3	TRBV7-7	CASSKSGGAVDTQYF	TGTGCCAGCAGCAAGAGCGGGGGGGCGGTAGATACGCAGTATTTT
.	once	TRBJ2-1	TRBV7-7	CASSLAGLARSYNEQFF	TGTGCCAGCAGCTTAGCAGGTCTAGCCCGATCCTACAATGAGCAGTTCTTC
TRBD2	.	TRBJ2-3	TRBV3-1/TRBV3-2	CASSQEPSGSTDTQYF	TGTGCCAGCAGCCAAGAGCCTAGCGGGAGCACAGATACGCAGTATTTT
TRBD1	.	TRBJ2-3	TRBV27	CASSSLRGRGDTQYF	TGTGCCAGCAGCTCCCTCAGGGGGCGAGGAGATACGCAGTATTTT
.	.	TRBJ1-3	TRBV7-9	CASSQDKLSGNTIYF	TGTGCCAGCAGCCAGGACAAACTCTCTGGAAACACCATATATTTT
.	.	TRBJ1-3	TRBV19	CASKTGSAGNTIYF	TGTGCCAGTAAAACAGGGTCAGCTGGAAACACCATATATTTT
.	few	TRBJ1-1	TRBV27	CASSLGGEAFF	TGTGCCAGCAGTTTGGGGGGGGAAGCTTTCTTT
.	.	TRBJ2-1	TRBV18	CASSLKGGPGVEQFF	TGTGCCAGCTCACTAAAAGGGGGACCCGGTGTGGAGCAGTTCTTC
TRBD1	.	TRBJ2-1	TRBV10-1	CASSTGGVMDEQFF	TGCGCCAGCAGTACAGGGGGCGTTATGGATGAGCAGTTCTTC
.	.	TRBJ2-1	TRBV6-2/TRBV6-3	CASSYFGGKRSNEQFF	TGTGCCAGCAGTTACTTTGGCGGCAAAAGATCTAATGAGCAGTTCTTC
TRBD2	.	TRBJ2-7	TRBV30	CAWTHGRASGFSYEQYF	TGTGCCTGGACGCACGGGAGGGCTAGCGGGTTCTCCTACGAGCAGTACTTC
TRBD1	.	TRBJ1-5	TRBV30	CAWSVKGQGAQPQHF	TGTGCCTGGAGTGTAAAAGGACAGGGGGCACAGCCCCAGCATTTT
TRBD2	.	TRBJ2-7	TRBV2	CASSRLAGGLYEQYF	TGTGCCAGCAGTAGACTAGCGGGAGGTCTCTACGAGCAGTACTTC
.	.	TRBJ2-7	TRBV11-2	CASSLGALAYEQYF	TGTGCCAGCAGCTTAGGGGCGCTGGCCTACGAGCAGTACTTC